These 13 T cell receptor beta chains originate from one sample sequenced in a study of CD8+ T cells in alopecia areata. RNA extraction and reverse transcription yielded cDNA as sequencing template. Sequencing used immunoSEQ multiplex PCR; TCRdb keeps in-frame clones, though not all of them. The repertoire has 110,000 or so clones, 55% to 65% of them found once; the top ten carry around 3%. The sequenced sample was CD4+ T cells sorted from blood. These receptors originate from a human donor in good health.

V is TRBV7-9 and J is TRBJ1-2, with D hard to call. The length of the CDR3 is 14 residues. Trimming took off 0 bases at V and 3 bases at J, with 8 bases between the two ends. Germline V gene lookup returns CDR1 SEHNR and CDR2 FQNEAQ (reference sequence). The CDR3 nucleotides are TGTGCCAGCAGCTTAGCGCGTACAGACTATGGCTACACCTTC. Amino acid sequence: CASSLARTDYGYTF.

The chain employs TRBV7-9 and TRBJ1-1, with no clear D. V shed 0 bases and J shed 5 bases, with 13 bases lying between them. CDR3 length: 15 amino acids. The V gene's germline CDR1 is SEHNR and CDR2 FQNEAQ (reference sequence). The CDR3 loop is CASSLAKGPKTEAFF. The CDR3 DNA sequence: TGTGCCAGCAGCTTAGCGAAGGGCCCAAAAACTGAAGCTTTCTTT. Based on the CDR3 plus reference TRBV7-9 and TRBJ1-1, the full variable domain is DTGVSQNPRHKITKRGQNVTFRCDPISEHNRLYWYRQTLGQGPEFLTYFQNEAQLEKSRLLSDRFSAERPKGSFSTLEIQRTEQGDSAMYLCASSLAKGPKTEAFFGQGTRLTVV.

In this sample, this clone turned up a few times. The V gene is TRBV30, the J gene TRBJ2-3, with D perhaps matching TRBD2 (6 bases). The ends were cut back, 0 bases at V and 0 bases at J, with 13 bases in the middle. The germline CDR1 and CDR2 sequences are GTSNPN and SVGIG (reference sequence). The CDR3 spans 16 residues. The CDR3 DNA is TGTGCCTGGAGTGTCCTTACGGGGGTTAGCACAGATACGCAGTATTTT. Translated: CAWSVLTGVSTDTQYF.

This clone was recorded once. This chain joins TRBV5-1 and TRBJ2-1; either TRBD1 or TRBD2 may supply D (5 bases each). V was pared by 4 bases and J by 8 bases, with 19 bases between. The CDR3 is made up of 15 amino acids. Germline values: CDR1 SGHRS, CDR2 YFSETQ. CDR3 residues: CASSRDGKGGDEQFF. Here the CDR3 DNA reads TGCGCCAGCAGCCGGGACGGCAAGGGTGGCGATGAGCAGTTCTTC.

V and J are TRBV15 and TRBJ1-1; TRBD1 aligns across 9 bases. The CDR3 consists of 16 residues. CDR1 and CDR2 from the germline V gene are LNHNV and YYDKDF (reference sequence). Trimming at V came to 0 bases and at J to 6 bases, leaving 8 bases not matched to a gene. CDR3 amino acids: CATSRDRTGAVAEAFF. The CDR3 DNA follows: TGTGCCACCAGCAGAGATAGGACAGGGGCCGTCGCTGAAGCTTTCTTT.

The rearrangement uses TRBV5-1 and TRBJ1-1; D is undetermined. Germline CDR1 is SGHRS and CDR2 is YFSETQ. The length of the CDR3 is 14 residues. The V and J ends lost 4 bases and 3 bases respectively, with 13 bases between them. CDR3 bases: TGCGCCAGCAGCGTAACCCTCCAGGACACTGAAGCTTTCTTT. Its protein is CASSVTLQDTEAFF.

A few counts support this clone. The J gene is TRBJ2-1, the V gene TRBV4-1, with 9 bases matching TRBD1. V trimming: 1 base; J trimming: 4 bases; junction bases outside the gene matches: 8. Germline CDR1 reads MGHRA; CDR2 reads YSYEKL. This CDR3 has 17 residues. CDR3 sequence (DNA): TGCGCCAGCAGCCAAGCGGCCTCCGGGACAGGGTACAATGAGCAGTTCTTC. Translated: CASSQAASGTGYNEQFF.

This clone showed up just a few times. The gene calls are TRBV2 and TRBJ1-1; the D is unclear. The CDR3 length is 11 residues. Per the germline V gene, CDR1 is SNHLY and CDR2 is FYNNEI. V lost 6 bases to trimming and J lost 10 bases, with 12 bases between them. The CDR3 sequence: CASREVRGAFF. The CDR3 bases are TGTGCCAGCAGGGAGGTTCGGGGAGCTTTCTTT.

The genes are TRBV30 and TRBJ1-6; D perhaps matches TRBD1 (5 bases). V shed 5 bases and J shed 7 bases, with 15 bases lying between them. Germline CDR1 reads GTSNPN; CDR2 reads SVGIG (reference sequence). The CDR3 length is 14 residues. The CDR3 protein is CAWGEGRQNSPLHF. The CDR3, as DNA: TGTGCCTGGGGGGAGGGACGGCAAAATTCACCCCTCCACTTT.

The chain links TRBV11-2 to TRBJ2-3; TRBD1 matches 8 bases. Trimming at V came to 5 bases and at J to 4 bases, leaving 8 bases not matched to a gene. Germline-derived CDR1 and CDR2 are SGHAT and FQNNGV. This CDR3 has 15 amino acids. CDR3 protein: CASSLDRGGSDTQYF. The CDR3 DNA reads TGTGCCAGCAGCCTCGACAGGGGAGGTTCAGATACGCAGTATTTT.

The chain carries TRBV5-1 and TRBJ2-7; 9 bases map to TRBD2. From germline, CDR1 is SGHRS and CDR2 YFSETQ. The CDR3 is 18 residues long. Trimming removed 4 bases from V and 4 bases from J; junction bases left unmatched: 18. CDR3 sequence: CASSHVSGGHQVGYEQYF. The CDR3 DNA follows: TGCGCCAGCAGCCATGTTAGCGGGGGCCATCAGGTGGGATACGAGCAGTACTTC.

This clone was picked up a small number of times. The gene calls are TRBV29-1 and TRBJ2-3; TRBD1 is a possible D gene (5 bases). V lost 4 bases, J lost 0 bases, and 14 bases lay in between. CDR1 and CDR2 (germline): SQVTM, ANQGSEA. The CDR3 spans 15 residues. The CDR3 DNA reads TGCAGCGTTGGCAGTGGGGCCCCTAGCACAGATACGCAGTATTTT. Translation: CSVGSGAPSTDTQYF.

The chain links TRBV5-1 to TRBJ1-2; possible D gene TRBD1, 6 bases. The V end was cut by 0 bases, the J end by 6 bases, with 12 bases between. CDR3 length: 14 residues. CDR1 and CDR2 from the germline V gene are SGHRS and YFSETQ. This chain's CDR3 is CASSLAGVQHGYTF. The DNA of the CDR3 is TGCGCCAGCAGCTTGGCAGGGGTCCAGCATGGCTACACCTTC.